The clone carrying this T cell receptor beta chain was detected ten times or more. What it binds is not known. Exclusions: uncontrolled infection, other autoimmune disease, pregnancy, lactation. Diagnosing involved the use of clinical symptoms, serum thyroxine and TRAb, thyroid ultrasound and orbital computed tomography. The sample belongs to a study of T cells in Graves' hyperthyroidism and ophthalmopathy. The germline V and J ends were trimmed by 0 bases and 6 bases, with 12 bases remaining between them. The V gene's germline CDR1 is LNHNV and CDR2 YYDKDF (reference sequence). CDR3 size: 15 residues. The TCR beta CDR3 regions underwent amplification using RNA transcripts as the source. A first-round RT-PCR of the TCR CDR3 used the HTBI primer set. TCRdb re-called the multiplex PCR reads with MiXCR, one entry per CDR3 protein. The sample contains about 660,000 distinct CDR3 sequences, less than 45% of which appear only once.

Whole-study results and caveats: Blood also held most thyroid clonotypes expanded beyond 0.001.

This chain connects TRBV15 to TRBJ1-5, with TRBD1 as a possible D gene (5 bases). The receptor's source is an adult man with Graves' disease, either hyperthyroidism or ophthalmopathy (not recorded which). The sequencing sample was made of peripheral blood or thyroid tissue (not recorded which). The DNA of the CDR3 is TGTGCCACCAGCAGAGATCGGGGGATTGGTCAGCCCCAGCATTTT. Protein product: CATSRDRGIGQPQHF. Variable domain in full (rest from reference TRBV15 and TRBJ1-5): DAMVIQNPRYQVTQFGKPVTLSCSQTLNHNVMYWYQQKSSQAPKLLFHYYDKDFNNEADTPDNFQSRRPNTSFCFLDIRSPGLGDTAMYLCATSRDRGIGQPQHFGDGTRLSIL.